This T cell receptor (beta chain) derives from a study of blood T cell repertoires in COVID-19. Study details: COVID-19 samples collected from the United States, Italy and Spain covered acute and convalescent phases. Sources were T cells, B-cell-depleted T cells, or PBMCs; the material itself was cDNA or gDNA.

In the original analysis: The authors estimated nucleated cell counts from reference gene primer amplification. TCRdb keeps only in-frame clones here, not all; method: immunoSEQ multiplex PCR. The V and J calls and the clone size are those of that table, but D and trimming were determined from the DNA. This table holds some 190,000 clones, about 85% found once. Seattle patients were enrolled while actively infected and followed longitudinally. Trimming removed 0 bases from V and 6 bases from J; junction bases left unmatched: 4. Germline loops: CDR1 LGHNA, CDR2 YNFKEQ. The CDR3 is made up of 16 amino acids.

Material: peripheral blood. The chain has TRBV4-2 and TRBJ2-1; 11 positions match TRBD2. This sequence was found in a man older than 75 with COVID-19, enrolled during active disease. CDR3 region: CASSQETSGVRNEQFF. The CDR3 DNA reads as TGTGCCAGCAGCCAAGAGACTAGCGGGGTTCGCAATGAGCAGTTCTTC.